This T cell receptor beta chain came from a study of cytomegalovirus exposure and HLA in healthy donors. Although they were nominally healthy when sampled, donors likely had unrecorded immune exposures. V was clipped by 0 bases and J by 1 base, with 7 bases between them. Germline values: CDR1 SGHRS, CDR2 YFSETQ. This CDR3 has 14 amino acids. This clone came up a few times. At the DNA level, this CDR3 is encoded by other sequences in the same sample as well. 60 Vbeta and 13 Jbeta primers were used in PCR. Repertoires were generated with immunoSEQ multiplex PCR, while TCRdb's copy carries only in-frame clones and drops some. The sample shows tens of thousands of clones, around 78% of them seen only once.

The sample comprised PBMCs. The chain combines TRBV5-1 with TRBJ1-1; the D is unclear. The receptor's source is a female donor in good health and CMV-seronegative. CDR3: CASSLGHPNTEAFF. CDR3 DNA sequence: TGCGCCAGCAGCTTGGGACACCCGAACACTGAAGCTTTCTTT.